Following are 20 T cell receptor beta chains from one sample sequenced in a study of blood T cells in healthy people across ages. PCR was performed a second time for about 7 to 12 cycles using a sample-barcoded 5' primer and a J-beta primer mix. TCRdb reanalysed the 5' RACE reads using MiXCR and keeps one entry per CDR3 protein. The table shows roughly 830,000 distinct CDR3 sequences, with about 62% occurring only once. What was sequenced was blood. The receptors were sampled from a man aged 30 to 39 in good health.

The genes are TRBV7-2 and TRBJ2-4; the D is unclear. The J call may not be correct, given that the DNA end is closer to TRBJ2-7. This CDR3 comprises 15 residues. Germline CDR1 SGHTA, CDR2 FQGNSA. CDR3: CASSLDGRIPYEQYF. The CDR3 bases are TGTGCCAGCAGCTTAGACGGCAGGATCCCCTACGAGCAGTACTTC.

The V and J genes are TRBV3-1 and TRBJ2-7, with a possible D match to TRBD2 (5 bases). Germline V gene data show CDR1 as LGHDT and CDR2 as YNNKEL (reference sequence). V lost 4 bases and J lost 2, with 9 bases in between. This CDR3 has 13 amino acids. CDR3 sequence reads: CASSREGTYEQYF. The CDR3 DNA is TGTGCCAGCAGCCGCGAGGGAACCTACGAGCAGTACTTC.

The genes are TRBV27 and TRBJ2-3, with 8 positions matching TRBD1. Germline-derived CDR1 and CDR2 are MNHEY and SMNVEV (reference sequence). Trimming took 5 bases from V and 5 from J; bases not matched to a gene: 6. The CDR3 is made up of 14 amino acids. As DNA, the CDR3 is TGTGCCAGCAGTCCGGACAGGGAGAGAGATACGCAGTATTTT. Translating gives CASSPDRERDTQYF.

Ten or more counts support this clonotype. This sequence joins TRBV28 and TRBJ2-1; D is unresolved. The CDR3 has 17 residues. CDR1 is MDHEN, CDR2 SYDVKM, per germline. V dropped 7 bases and J dropped 3 bases, with 22 bases sitting between them. CDR3 amino acids: CASTSAGTESSYNEQFF. CDR3 sequence (DNA): TGTGCCAGCACCTCCGCAGGTACGGAATCGAGCTACAATGAGCAGTTCTTC.

The rearrangement uses TRBV3-1 and TRBJ2-3; D remains ambiguous. Trimming shortened V by 4 bases and J by 1 base, and 12 bases separated the two germline ends. The CDR3 consists of 15 residues. CDR1 is LGHDT and CDR2 is YNNKEL in the germline V gene (reference sequence). The CDR3 protein is CASSPTVARTDTQYF. The CDR3 bases are TGTGCCAGCAGCCCGACTGTAGCCCGCACAGATACGCAGTATTTT.

The genes are TRBV7-8 and TRBJ2-7; D call uncertain. The J call may be in error: the DNA end matches TRBJ2-5 better. This CDR3 region has 16 residues. Germline-derived CDR1 and CDR2 are SGHVS and FQNEAQ. The CDR3 here is CASSLDGRQVQETQYF. CDR3 coding DNA: TGTGCCAGCAGCTTAGACGGGCGGCAGGTCCAAGAGACCCAGTACTTC.

This chain joins TRBV20-1 and TRBJ2-5; weak D call: TRBD1 (6 bases). With 3 bases removed from V and 9 bases from J, the gap between germline ends came to 23 bases. Germline CDR1 reads DFQATT; CDR2 reads SNEGSKA (reference sequence). The CDR3 consists of 15 residues. CDR3 protein: CSARGAGNNRRPQYF. CDR3 in DNA: TGCAGTGCTAGGGGGGCAGGGAATAACCGGAGACCCCAGTACTTC.

For this clonotype: One end of the junction does not line up with germline, which may come from a read error. The chain recombines TRBV5-4 with TRBJ2-5; no clear D. Germline assignment: CDR1 SGHNT and CDR2 YYREEE (reference sequence). The CDR3 length is 12 residues. The CDR3 region is CASSLLQETRYF. The CDR3 DNA is TGTGCCAGCAGCTTACTCCAGGAGACCCGGTACTTC.

This chain connects TRBV29-1 to TRBJ2-5, with D maybe TRBD1 (5 bases). V dropped 2 bases and J dropped 6 bases, with 16 bases sitting between them. This CDR3 has 14 residues. CDR1 and CDR2 (germline): SQVTM, ANQGSEA. The CDR3 reads CSVEWQGRGQTQYF. Here the CDR3 DNA reads TGCAGCGTTGAATGGCAGGGTCGTGGGCAGACCCAGTACTTC.

Worth noting for this clonotype: Compared with germline, one end of the junction differs, possibly owing to a read error. The gene calls are TRBV12-3 or TRBV12-4 and TRBJ2-3; D possibly corresponds to TRBD2 (5 bases). The length of the CDR3 is 13 residues. CDR3 DNA: TGTGCCAGCAGTTTATCTAGCACAGATGCGCAGTATTTT. Protein: CASSLSSTDAQYF.

The rearrangement uses TRBV7-2 and TRBJ2-4, with 7 bases identical to TRBD1. CDR3 length: 17 residues. Germline CDR1 and CDR2: SGHTA and FQGNSA. V shed 1 base and J 1 base; nucleotides not matched to a gene: 7. Written as DNA, the CDR3 is TGTGCCAGCAGCTTAGGATTAGGGGGCCAGGCCAAAAACATTCAGTACTTC. Translated, it gives CASSLGLGGQAKNIQYF. The full variable domain, rest sourced from reference TRBV7-2 and TRBJ2-4, is GAGVSQSPSNKVTEKGKDVELRCDPISGHTALYWYRQSLGQGLEFLIYFQGNSAPDKSGLPSDRFSAERTGGSVSTLTIQRTQQEDSAVYLCASSLGLGGQAKNIQYFGAGTRLSVL.

The V gene is TRBV30, the J gene TRBJ1-1, with D possibly being TRBD1 (5 bases). V dropped 4 bases and J dropped 11 bases, with 14 bases sitting between them. Germline V gives CDR1 GTSNPN, CDR2 SVGIG (reference sequence). The CDR3 has 11 residues. CDR3 sequence (DNA): TGTGCCTGGATTAAACCAGGGAGGGCTTTCTTT. Protein product: CAWIKPGRAFF.

This chain connects TRBV9 to TRBJ2-7, with 7 bases aligning to TRBD1. CDR3 length: 13 amino acids. Germline assignment: CDR1 SGDLS and CDR2 YYNGEE. The ends lost 3 bases at V and 4 bases at J; junction bases unmatched: 4. The CDR3 DNA sequence: TGTGCCAGCAGCGAGGGGGCACAGTACGAGCAGTACTTC. It is translated as CASSEGAQYEQYF. Using reference TRBV9 and TRBJ2-7 for the parts outside the CDR3, the full variable domain is DSGVTQTPKHLITATGQRVTLRCSPRSGDLSVYWYQQSLDQGLQFLIQYYNGEERAKGNILERFSAQQFPDLHSELNLSSLELGDSALYFCASSEGAQYEQYFGPGTRLTVT.

The chain recombines TRBV4-2 with TRBJ2-3; 7 bases match TRBD2. The J segment lost 6 bases and the V segment lost 2 bases, leaving 5 bases of the junction unmatched. The length of the CDR3 is 14 residues. Germline values: CDR1 LGHNA, CDR2 YNFKEQ. The CDR3 here is CASSQLGRGDTQYF. The CDR3 DNA reads TGTGCCAGCAGCCAACTAGGGCGGGGGGATACGCAGTATTTT.

The chain couples TRBV5-1 to TRBJ1-4; maybe TRBD1 (6 bases). The length of the CDR3 is 15 residues. CDR1 and CDR2 (germline): SGHRS, YFSETQ. Trimming took 4 bases from V and 3 from J, leaving 13 bases between them. The CDR3 bases are TGCGCCAGCAGCGTCCAGGGGTTGGCTAATGAAAAACTGTTTTTT. It translates to CASSVQGLANEKLFF.

This clonotype was seen a few times. The rearrangement links TRBV20-1 to TRBJ2-7, with 8 bases that match TRBD1. CDR1 is DFQATT, CDR2 SNEGSKA, per germline (reference sequence). CDR3 length: 14 amino acids. J lost 5 bases, V lost 4 bases, and 10 bases had no gene match. In DNA form, the CDR3 reads TGCAGTGCTACCCGAGGACAGGGACCGGACGAGCAGTACTTC. It codes for CSATRGQGPDEQYF.

This chain links TRBV6-2 or TRBV6-3 with TRBJ1-2, with TRBD1 identical over 10 bases. Germline CDR1 is MNHEY and CDR2 is SVGEGT. This CDR3 contains 15 residues. V was pared by 8 bases and J by 8 bases, with 14 bases of the junction left unmatched. CDR3: CASLNDGQGVIGYTF. The DNA of the CDR3 is TGTGCCAGCCTTAACGACGGACAGGGGGTCATCGGCTACACCTTC.

This clonotype was detected a few times. This chain joins TRBV7-2 and TRBJ2-1, with 8 bases that match TRBD2. V gave up 3 bases and J gave up 1 base; unmatched junction bases: 8. Germline V gives CDR1 SGHTA, CDR2 FQGNSA. This CDR3 is 17 amino acids long. CDR3 coding DNA: TGTGCCAGCAGCTTTACACCGGGACTAGGTTCCTACAATGAGCAGTTCTTC. It is translated as CASSFTPGLGSYNEQFF.

About this clonotype itself: The germline gene is not matched at one end of the junction; a read error may be the cause. The V gene is TRBV27, the J gene TRBJ2-7; TRBD1 is a possible D gene (5 bases). This CDR3 is 15 amino acids long. CDR1 and CDR2 from the germline V gene are MNHEY and SMNVEV (reference sequence). CDR3 nucleotide sequence: TGTGCCAGCAGTTTAGACAGCCCTCCTTCCTACGAGCGGTACTTC. Translation: CASSLDSPPSYERYF.

This rearrangement joins TRBV29-1 to TRBJ2-1, with D tentatively TRBD1 or TRBD2 (5 bases each). The CDR3 runs to 13 residues. V was pared by 7 bases and J by 0 bases, with 10 bases between. Per germline, CDR1 SQVTM and CDR2 ANQGSEA. The CDR3 reads CSGPGSSYNEQFF. The CDR3 DNA sequence: TGCAGCGGCCCAGGGAGCTCCTACAATGAGCAGTTCTTC.